Presented here are 16 T cell receptor beta chains from one specimen sequenced in a study of CD8 T cells in ankylosing spondylitis. MiXCR, run by TCRdb on the 5' RACE reads, gives a single entry per CDR3 protein. This sample carries 200,000 to 300,000 distinct CDR3 sequences, 20% to 30% of them seen once, and the ten largest clones take around 0.64%. The material sequenced was blood, either unsorted or a sorted T cell fraction (not recorded which). The receptors originated from a male donor with ankylosing spondylitis or in good health (not recorded which).

In its sample, this clonotype was seen many times. The genes are TRBV2 and TRBJ2-3; D is undetermined. The CDR3 has 12 residues. V was clipped by 9 bases and J by 0 bases, with 7 bases between them. Germline V gene lookup returns CDR1 SNHLY and CDR2 FYNNEI. CDR3 DNA sequence: TGTGCCAGAAGGGATAGCACAGATACGCAGTATTTT. Its translation: CARRDSTDTQYF.

This clonotype has more than one count but fewer than ten. The rearrangement links TRBV3-1 to TRBJ2-2, with 11 positions matching TRBD2. The CDR3 extends over 16 amino acids. Trimming took 0 bases from V and 4 from J; bases not matched to a gene: 1. Germline lookup yields CDR1 LGHDT and CDR2 YNNKEL (reference sequence). The CDR3 sequence is CASSQDGLAGTGELFF. CDR3 sequence (DNA): TGTGCCAGCAGCCAAGATGGACTAGCGGGCACCGGGGAGCTGTTTTTT.

This clonotype was recorded at least ten times. The chain has TRBV7-9 and TRBJ2-2; D is perhaps TRBD2 (6 bases). V was clipped by 1 base and J by 5 bases, with 11 bases between them. Germline loops: CDR1 SEHNR, CDR2 FQNEAQ (reference sequence). The CDR3 has 15 residues. The CDR3 DNA reads TGTGCCAGCAGCTTAGGTGGAGGGAGTACCGGGGAGCTGTTTTTT. Its protein is CASSLGGGSTGELFF.

This clonotype was seen many times. The V gene is TRBV7-2, the J gene TRBJ2-1; 11 nucleotides match TRBD2. Germline V gene data show CDR1 as SGHTA and CDR2 as FQGNSA. This CDR3 region has 15 residues. The ends lost 5 bases at V and 6 bases at J; junction bases unmatched: 6. The CDR3 sequence: CASSLTSGSRNEQFF. The CDR3 bases are TGTGCCAGCAGCCTTACTAGCGGGAGCCGCAATGAGCAGTTCTTC.

This clonotype was picked up a small number of times. The chain employs TRBV12-3 or TRBV12-4 and TRBJ1-2; D gene ambiguous. The CDR3 runs 15 residues. V lost 8 bases and J lost 2, with 18 bases in between. The CDR3 DNA sequence: TGTGCCAGCGCCTTCCGCCCCGGTTGGAACTATGGCTACACCTTC. Protein: CASAFRPGWNYGYTF.

This clonotype was detected ten times or more. This chain links TRBV12-3 or TRBV12-4 with TRBJ2-7; 10 nucleotides agree with TRBD1. The CDR3 is 14 residues long. Germline trimming cut 2 bases from V and 5 bases from J; bases unmatched to any gene: 3. The CDR3 reads CASSLRQGANEQYF. Here the CDR3 DNA reads TGTGCCAGCAGTTTAAGACAGGGGGCCAACGAGCAGTACTTC.

This chain uses TRBV12-3 or TRBV12-4 with TRBJ1-6, with no clear D. The CDR3 runs 15 residues. V was trimmed by 6 bases and J by 1 base, leaving 10 bases between them. Written as DNA, the CDR3 is TGTGCCAGCAGGGGAACGGGTTCCTATAATTCACCCCTCCACTTT. Protein sequence: CASRGTGSYNSPLHF.

The sample holds many counts of this clonotype. The J gene is TRBJ2-3, the V gene TRBV29-1; 14 nucleotides line up with TRBD2. This CDR3 is 14 amino acids long. The J segment lost 4 bases and the V segment lost 6 bases, leaving 3 bases of the junction unmatched. Germline V gives CDR1 SQVTM, CDR2 ANQGSEA. The CDR3 bases are TGCAGCGTGACTAGCGGGGGGGCAGCAGATACGCAGTATTTT. This sequence encodes CSVTSGGAADTQYF.

This clonotype was seen a single time. A much bigger clone sits one base away, suggesting this may be a read error. The gene calls are TRBV20-1 and TRBJ2-1, with D uncertain. Germline V gene sequence: CDR1 DFQATT, CDR2 SNEGSKA (reference sequence). The CDR3 runs to 14 residues. The DNA of the CDR3 is TGCCGTGCTAGAGATCCTGGACCCTACAATGAGCAGTTCTTC. Encoded protein: CRARDPGPYNEQFF.

The chain couples TRBV19 to TRBJ2-6, with D unresolved. The CDR3 runs 15 residues. Looked up from germline, CDR1 is LNHDA and CDR2 is SQIVND (reference sequence). V dropped 2 bases and J dropped 0 bases, with 5 bases sitting between them. The CDR3 nucleotides are TGTGCCAGTAGTATATCGACCTCTGGGGCCAACGTCCTGACTTTC. Amino acid sequence: CASSISTSGANVLTF.

This clonotype was counted only a few times. V gene TRBV20-1 combines with J gene TRBJ2-3; possibly TRBD2 for D (5 bases). Germline loops: CDR1 DFQATT, CDR2 SNEGSKA (reference sequence). This CDR3 has 14 residues. The ends were cut back, 3 bases at V and 0 bases at J, with 10 bases in the middle. Here the CDR3 DNA reads TGCAGTGCTAGTGGGGAGCAGAGCACAGATACGCAGTATTTT. Amino acid sequence: CSASGEQSTDTQYF.

In this sample, this clonotype turned up many times. The chain uses TRBV20-1 and TRBJ1-2, with 7 bases lining up with TRBD1. The CDR3 is made up of 14 amino acids. The V and J ends lost 2 bases and 4 bases, in that order; junction bases with no gene match: 7. Germline CDR1 DFQATT, CDR2 SNEGSKA (reference sequence). CDR3 region: CSARPGQNFYGYTF. The CDR3 DNA reads TGCAGTGCTAGACCGGGACAGAACTTCTATGGCTACACCTTC.

This clonotype showed up just a few times. This sequence joins TRBV4-1 and TRBJ2-5; D is perhaps TRBD1 (6 bases). The V gene lost 8 bases and the J gene lost 1 base, with 17 bases spanning the gap. Germline V gene sequence: CDR1 MGHRA, CDR2 YSYEKL. The CDR3 loop spans 15 amino acids. CDR3 in amino acids: CASGKNRDIQETQYF. The CDR3 DNA reads as TGCGCCAGCGGCAAAAACCGGGACATCCAAGAGACCCAGTACTTC.

The V call is TRBV2, the J call TRBJ2-5; tentative D call: TRBD1 (6 bases). Trimming took 4 bases from V and 6 from J, leaving 15 bases between them. The CDR3 has 14 residues. The germline V gene has CDR1 SNHLY and CDR2 FYNNEI. CDR3 in amino acids: CASSGAGAVKTQYF. The CDR3 DNA reads TGTGCCAGCAGTGGGGCAGGGGCCGTGAAGACCCAGTACTTC.

This clonotype was recorded many times. V gene TRBV20-1 combines with J gene TRBJ2-5, with D perhaps TRBD1 (6 bases). The V end was cut by 1 base, the J end by 5 bases, with 8 bases between. CDR1 is DFQATT, CDR2 SNEGSKA, per germline (reference sequence). The CDR3 covers 12 residues. This CDR3 is CSARVQGETQYF. DNA for the CDR3: TGCAGTGCTAGAGTCCAGGGGGAGACCCAGTACTTC.

This clonotype occurred many times. For the CDR3, the DNA is TGTGCCAGCATGGGGGTGAGGGCTAACTATGGCTACACCTTC. Protein: CASMGVRANYGYTF. This sequence joins TRBV6-1 and TRBJ1-2; TRBD1 is a possible D gene (5 bases). The CDR3 loop spans 14 amino acids. Germline V CDR1 and CDR2: MNHNS, SASEGT. The ends were cut back, 7 bases at V and 0 bases at J, with 12 bases in the middle.